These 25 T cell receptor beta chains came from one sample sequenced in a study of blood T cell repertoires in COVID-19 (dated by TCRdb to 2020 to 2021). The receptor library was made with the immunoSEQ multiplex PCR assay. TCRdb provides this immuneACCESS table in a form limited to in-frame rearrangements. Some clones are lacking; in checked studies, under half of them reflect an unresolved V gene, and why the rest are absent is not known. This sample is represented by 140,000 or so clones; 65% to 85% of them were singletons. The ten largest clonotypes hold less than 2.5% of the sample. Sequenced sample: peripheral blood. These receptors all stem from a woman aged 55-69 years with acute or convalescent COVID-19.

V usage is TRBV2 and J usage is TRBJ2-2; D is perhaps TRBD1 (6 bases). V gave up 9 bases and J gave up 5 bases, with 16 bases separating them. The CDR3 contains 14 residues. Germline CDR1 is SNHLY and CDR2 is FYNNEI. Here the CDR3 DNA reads TGTGCCAGAGGACAGAGCCGAAGGACCGGGGAGCTGTTTTTT. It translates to CARGQSRRTGELFF.

CDR3 DNA: TGTGCCAGCAGTTTAAACCGGGACAGGGGCTCCTACGAGCAGTACTTC. Its protein is CASSLNRDRGSYEQYF. The chain carries TRBV27 and TRBJ2-7; 10 bases agree with TRBD1. There are 16 residues in the CDR3. V lost 2 bases, J lost 0 bases, and 4 bases stayed unmatched. The germline gives CDR1 MNHEY, CDR2 SMNVEV (reference sequence).

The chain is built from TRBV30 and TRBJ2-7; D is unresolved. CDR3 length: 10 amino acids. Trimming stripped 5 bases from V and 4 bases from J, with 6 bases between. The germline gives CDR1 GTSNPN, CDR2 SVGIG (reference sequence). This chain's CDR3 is CAWGYYEQYF. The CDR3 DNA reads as TGTGCCTGGGGCTATTACGAGCAGTACTTC. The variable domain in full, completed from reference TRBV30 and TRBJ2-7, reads SQTIHQWPATLVQPVGSPLSLECTVEGTSNPNLYWYRQAAGRGLQLLFYSVGIGQISSEVPQNLSASRPQDRQFILSSKKLLLSDSGFYLCAWGYYEQYFGPGTRLTVT.

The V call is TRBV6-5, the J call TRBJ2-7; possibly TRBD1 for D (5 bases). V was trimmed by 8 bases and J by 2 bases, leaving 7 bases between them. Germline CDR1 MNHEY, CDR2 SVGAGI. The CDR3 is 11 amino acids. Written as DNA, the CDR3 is TGTGCCAGCCAGGACACCTACGAGCAGTACTTC. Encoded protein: CASQDTYEQYF.

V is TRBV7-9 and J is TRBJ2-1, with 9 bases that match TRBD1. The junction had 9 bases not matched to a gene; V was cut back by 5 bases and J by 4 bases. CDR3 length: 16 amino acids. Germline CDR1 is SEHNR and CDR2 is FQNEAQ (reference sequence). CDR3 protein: CASSPRDREGYNEQFF. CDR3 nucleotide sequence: TGTGCCAGCAGCCCCCGGGACAGGGAGGGGTACAATGAGCAGTTCTTC.

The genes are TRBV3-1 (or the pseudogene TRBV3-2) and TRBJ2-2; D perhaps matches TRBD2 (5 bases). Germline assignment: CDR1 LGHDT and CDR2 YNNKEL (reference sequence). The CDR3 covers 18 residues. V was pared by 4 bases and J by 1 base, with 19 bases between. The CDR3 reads CASSRTRETPKNTGELFF. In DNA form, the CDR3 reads TGTGCCAGCAGCCGAACCCGGGAAACGCCTAAGAACACCGGGGAGCTGTTTTTT.

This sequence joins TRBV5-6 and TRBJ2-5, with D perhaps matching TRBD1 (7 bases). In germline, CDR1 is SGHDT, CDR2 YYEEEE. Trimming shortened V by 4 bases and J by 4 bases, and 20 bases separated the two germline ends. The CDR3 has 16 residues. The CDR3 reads CASSRTTGQGGETQYF. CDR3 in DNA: TGTGCCAGCAGCCGGACTACAGGGCAGGGGGGAGAGACCCAGTACTTC.

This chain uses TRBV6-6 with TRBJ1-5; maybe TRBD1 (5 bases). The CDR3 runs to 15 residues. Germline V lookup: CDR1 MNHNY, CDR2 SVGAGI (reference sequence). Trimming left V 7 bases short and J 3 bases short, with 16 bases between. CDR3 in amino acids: CASKVDDRDNQPQHF. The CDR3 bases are TGTGCCAGCAAGGTGGACGACAGAGACAATCAGCCCCAGCATTTT.

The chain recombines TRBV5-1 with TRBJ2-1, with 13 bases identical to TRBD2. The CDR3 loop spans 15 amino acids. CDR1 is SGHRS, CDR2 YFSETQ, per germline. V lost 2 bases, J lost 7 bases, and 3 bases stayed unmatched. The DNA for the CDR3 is TGCGCCAGCAGCTTAGGGACTAGCGGGACTAATGAGCAGTTCTTC. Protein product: CASSLGTSGTNEQFF.

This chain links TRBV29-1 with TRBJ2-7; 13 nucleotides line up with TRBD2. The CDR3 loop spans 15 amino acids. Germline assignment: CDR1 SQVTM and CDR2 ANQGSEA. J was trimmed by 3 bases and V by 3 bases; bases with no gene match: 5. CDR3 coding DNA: TGCAGCGTTGACGGACTAGCGGGAGACTACTACGAGCAGTACTTC. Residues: CSVDGLAGDYYEQYF.

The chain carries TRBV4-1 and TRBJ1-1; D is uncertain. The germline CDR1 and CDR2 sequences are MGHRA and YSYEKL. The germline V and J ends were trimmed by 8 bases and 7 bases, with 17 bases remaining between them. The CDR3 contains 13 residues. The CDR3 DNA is TGCGCCAGCTCCTATGGGAGTCCTAATGAAGCTTTCTTT. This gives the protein CASSYGSPNEAFF.

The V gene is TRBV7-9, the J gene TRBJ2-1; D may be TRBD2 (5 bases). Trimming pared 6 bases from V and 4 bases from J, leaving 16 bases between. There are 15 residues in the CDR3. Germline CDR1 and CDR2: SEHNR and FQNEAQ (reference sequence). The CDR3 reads CASRGSEETYNEQFF. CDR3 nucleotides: TGTGCCAGCAGGGGTTCGGAGGAGACTTACAATGAGCAGTTCTTC.

The CDR3 sequence: CASRRLAGVDNEQFF. The CDR3 DNA is TGTGCCAGCAGACGACTAGCGGGAGTAGACAATGAGCAGTTCTTC. The V gene is TRBV7-8, the J gene TRBJ2-1; 12 bases are shared with TRBD2. Trimming cost V 6 bases and J 5 bases; bases outside gene matches: 5. This CDR3 spans 15 amino acids. The germline CDR1 and CDR2 sequences are SGHVS and FQNEAQ.

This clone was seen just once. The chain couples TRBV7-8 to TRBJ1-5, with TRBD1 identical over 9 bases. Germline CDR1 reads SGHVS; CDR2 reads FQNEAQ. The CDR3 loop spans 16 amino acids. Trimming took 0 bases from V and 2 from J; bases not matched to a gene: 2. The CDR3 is CASSLAQGARNQPQHF. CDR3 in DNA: TGTGCCAGCAGCTTAGCACAGGGGGCGCGCAATCAGCCCCAGCATTTT.

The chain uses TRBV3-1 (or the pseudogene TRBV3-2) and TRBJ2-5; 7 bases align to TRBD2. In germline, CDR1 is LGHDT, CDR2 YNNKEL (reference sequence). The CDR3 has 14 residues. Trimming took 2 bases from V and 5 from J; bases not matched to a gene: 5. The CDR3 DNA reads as TGTGCCAGCAGCCAACCTCAGGGAGGGGAGACCCAGTACTTC. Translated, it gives CASSQPQGGETQYF.

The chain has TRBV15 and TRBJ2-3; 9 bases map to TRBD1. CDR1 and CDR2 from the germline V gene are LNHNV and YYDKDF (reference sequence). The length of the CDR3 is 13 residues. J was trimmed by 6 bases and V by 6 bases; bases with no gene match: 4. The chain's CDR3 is CATRQGAPDTQYF. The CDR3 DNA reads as TGTGCCACCAGACAGGGGGCCCCGGATACGCAGTATTTT. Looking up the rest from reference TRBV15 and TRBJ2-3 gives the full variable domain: DAMVIQNPRYQVTQFGKPVTLSCSQTLNHNVMYWYQQKSSQAPKLLFHYYDKDFNNEADTPDNFQSRRPNTSFCFLDIRSPGLGDTAMYLCATRQGAPDTQYFGPGTRLTVL.

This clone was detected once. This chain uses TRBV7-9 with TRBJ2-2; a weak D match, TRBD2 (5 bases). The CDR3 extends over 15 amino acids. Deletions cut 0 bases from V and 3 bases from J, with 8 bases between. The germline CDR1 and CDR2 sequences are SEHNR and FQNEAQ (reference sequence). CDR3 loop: CASSLAGAHTGELFF. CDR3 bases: TGTGCCAGCAGCTTAGCGGGAGCGCACACCGGGGAGCTGTTTTTT.

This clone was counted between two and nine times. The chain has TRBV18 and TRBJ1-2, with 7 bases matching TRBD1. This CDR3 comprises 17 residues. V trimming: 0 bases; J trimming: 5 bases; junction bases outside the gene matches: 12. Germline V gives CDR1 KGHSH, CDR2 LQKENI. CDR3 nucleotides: TGTGCCAGCTCACCACCTCCGTCAGGGGGTTTGACATATGGCTACACCTTC. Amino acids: CASSPPPSGGLTYGYTF.

CDR3 sequence (DNA): TGTGCCATCAGTGAGTCGGGACTAGCGGGCTACGAGCAGTACTTC. This codes for CAISESGLAGYEQYF. The chain is built from TRBV10-3 and TRBJ2-7; 12 bases are a match to TRBD2. The germline V gene has CDR1 ENHRY and CDR2 SYGVKD. Losses at the gene ends were 0 bases for V and 3 bases for J; bases not matched to a gene: 0. CDR3 size: 15 residues.

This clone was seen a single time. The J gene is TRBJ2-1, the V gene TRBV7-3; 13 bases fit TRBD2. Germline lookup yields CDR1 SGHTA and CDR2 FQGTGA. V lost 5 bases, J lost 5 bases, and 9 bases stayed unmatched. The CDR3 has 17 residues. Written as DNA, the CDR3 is TGTGCCAGCAGCCCCAGGACTAGCGGGAGTACCCACAATGAGCAGTTCTTC. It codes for CASSPRTSGSTHNEQFF.

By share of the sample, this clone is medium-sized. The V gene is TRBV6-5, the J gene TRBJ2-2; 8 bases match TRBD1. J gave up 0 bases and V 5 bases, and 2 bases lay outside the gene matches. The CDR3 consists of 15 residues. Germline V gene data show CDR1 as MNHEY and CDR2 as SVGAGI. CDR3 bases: TGTGCCAGCAGTCAACAGGGGGCGAACACCGGGGAGCTGTTTTTT. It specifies CASSQQGANTGELFF.

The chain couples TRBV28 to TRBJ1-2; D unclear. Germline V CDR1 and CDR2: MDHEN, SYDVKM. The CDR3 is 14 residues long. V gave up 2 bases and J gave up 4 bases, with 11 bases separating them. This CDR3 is CASSLPAGLYGYTF. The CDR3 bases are TGTGCCAGCAGTTTACCAGCGGGCCTCTATGGCTACACCTTC.

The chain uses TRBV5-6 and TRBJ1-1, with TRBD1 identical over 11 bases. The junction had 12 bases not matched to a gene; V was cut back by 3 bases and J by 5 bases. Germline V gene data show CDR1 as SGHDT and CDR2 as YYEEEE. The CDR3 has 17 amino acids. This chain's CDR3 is CASSWDGGQGVWTEAFF. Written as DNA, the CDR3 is TGTGCCAGCAGCTGGGACGGGGGACAGGGGGTATGGACTGAAGCTTTCTTT.

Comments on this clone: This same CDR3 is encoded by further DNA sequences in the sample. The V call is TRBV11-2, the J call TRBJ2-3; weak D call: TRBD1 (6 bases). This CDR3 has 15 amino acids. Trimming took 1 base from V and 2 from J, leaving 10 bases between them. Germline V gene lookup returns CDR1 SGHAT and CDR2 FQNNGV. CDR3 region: CASSLVWTDTDTQYF. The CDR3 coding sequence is TGTGCCAGCAGCTTAGTTTGGACAGACACAGATACGCAGTATTTT.

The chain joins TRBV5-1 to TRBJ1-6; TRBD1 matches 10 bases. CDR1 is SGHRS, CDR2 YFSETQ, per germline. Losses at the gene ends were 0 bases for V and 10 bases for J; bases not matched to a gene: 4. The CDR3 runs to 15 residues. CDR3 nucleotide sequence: TGCGCCAGCAGCTTGGGGGGACAGGGGCGGTCACCCCTCCACTTT. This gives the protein CASSLGGQGRSPLHF.